The subject of this entry is one T cell receptor (beta chain). As yet, its antigen is unknown. The CDR3 runs to 13 residues. Germline V lookup: CDR1 SGDLS, CDR2 YYNGEE. V shed 0 bases and J 5 bases; nucleotides not matched to a gene: 2. Profiled with immunoSEQ multiplex PCR; TCRdb holds only in-frame clones, not every one. The sample consists of 57,000 or so clones, approximately 95% of them appearing once. These data originate in a study of siplizumab effects on memory and regulatory T cells. Points from the study as a whole: Left unconfirmed was the suppressive function of proliferating Tregs from siplizumab cultures. Memory T cells appeared less diverse than naive cells, which seemed to contribute substantially to alloresponse. Few alloreactive clones mapped to unstimulated subsets.

This TCR came from a human donor in good health. Sample: CD8+ T cells sorted from blood. This rearrangement joins TRBV9 to TRBJ2-7; the match to TRBD2 covers 7 bases. DNA of the CDR3: TGTGCCAGCAGCGTAGGGAGCGGGAACGAGCAGTACTTC. As protein: CASSVGSGNEQYF.